This T cell receptor beta chain came from a study of blood T cell repertoires in COVID-19. Turning to the study itself: Acute and convalescent COVID-19 samples came from the United States, Italy and Spain.

Authors' data handling: From reference gene primer amplification, estimates of nucleated cell counts were derived. Clones were read by immunoSEQ multiplex PCR, and TCRdb kept only the in-frame ones, dropping some. V, J and clone size are taken as reported in that table, and D and trimming were inferred from the DNA itself. This repertoire shows some 310,000 clones, 90% found once; its top ten account for roughly 1%. Germline CDR1 is SGHTS and CDR2 is YDEGEE. This CDR3 has 17 amino acids. Trimming cost V 0 bases and J 5 bases; bases outside gene matches: 9. Seattle patient enrollment occurred during active infection, with longitudinal follow-up thereafter.

The specimen sequenced was peripheral blood. This TCR was recovered from a woman aged 40-49 years with COVID-19, enrolled during active disease. V gene TRBV5-8 combines with J gene TRBJ2-2; the match to TRBD2 covers 8 bases. CDR3 DNA sequence: TGTGCCAGCAGCTTGGAGATGCGGCTAGCGGGTACCGGGGAGCTGTTTTTT. This translates into CASSLEMRLAGTGELFF.